The clone carrying this T cell receptor (beta chain) was observed at least ten times. Its antigen is unidentified. This record belongs to a study of post-analysis software for immune sequencing data. Study findings and constraints: Among roughly 5 TRBV segments more frequent in patients than controls were TRBV5-6, TRBV5-1 and TRBV20-1.

The TCR beta cDNA libraries contained unique molecular identifiers. One entry per CDR3 protein results from TCRdb running MiXCR on the PCR reads. The repertoire holds 750,000 to 900,000 distinct CDR3 sequences, under 60% seen once, with approximately 4.4% in the top ten. The CDR3 contains 13 residues. The V gene's germline CDR1 is SGHTA and CDR2 FQGNSA. Trimming removed 3 bases from V and 1 base from J, with 6 bases in between. The TCR comes from a girl between 5 and 17 years old with multiple sclerosis. Sequencing input: blood. V and J are TRBV7-2 and TRBJ1-1, with D unresolved. CDR3 DNA sequence: TGTGCCAGCAGCTTGTATGGGAACACTGAAGCTTTCTTT. This gives the protein CASSLYGNTEAFF.